This paragraph covers one T cell receptor (beta chain) sequence. The CDR3 extends over 16 amino acids. Germline CDR1 and CDR2: SGHRS and YFSETQ. V was trimmed by 0 bases and J by 0 bases, leaving 12 bases between them. This sample is drawn from a study of blood T cell repertoires in COVID-19. Cohorts were assigned according to the clinical history that participants reported. Produced via immunoSEQ multiplex PCR; TCRdb's table is partial and in-frame only. The table includes 350,000 to 450,000 clones, 88% detected once. The chain has TRBV5-1 and TRBJ1-1; a weak D match, TRBD1 (6 bases). Specimen: PBMCs or T cells enriched from blood (not recorded which). The receptor comes from a woman aged 18-35 years who had been exposed to COVID-19. The CDR3: CASSLASDSVNTEAFF. The CDR3 bases are TGCGCCAGCAGCTTGGCGTCGGACAGCGTGAACACTGAAGCTTTCTTT.